This is a list of T cell receptor beta chains from one sample in a study of T cell repertoires in cytomegalovirus infection. TCRdb ran MiXCR on the reads and lists one entry per CDR3 protein. The data show about 890,000 distinct CDR3 sequences, with roughly 31% seen just once and roughly an eighth held by the top ten. The antigens of these receptors remain unknown. Material: cultured CD8+ T cells from PBMCs, obtained from culture after CMV antigen stimulation. These receptor sequences come from a human donor in good health (CMV status not recorded). Some clones in this sample may be carry-over from other donors' samples. Each CDR3 is given with its conserved first and last residue. The order of the fields is D gene, clone size, J gene, V gene, CDR3 protein, CDR3 DNA. A D gene is named only where the DNA matches it firmly. Part of the rows lack a size; the others show once, few, many or a class for expanded clones.

TRBD1 | - | TRBJ1-1 | TRBV20-1 | CSARDGTGGTEAFF | TGCAGTGCTAGGGACGGGACAGGGGGGACTGAAGCTTTCTTT
TRBD1 | - | TRBJ2-6 | TRBV5-4 | CASGRQGLTGANVLTF | TGTGCCAGCGGACGACAGGGATTGACTGGGGCCAACGTCCTGACTTTC
- | - | TRBJ2-1 | TRBV2 | CASSDRVLEQFF | TGTGCCAGCAGTGATAGAGTATTAGAGCAGTTCTTC
- | many | TRBJ1-5 | TRBV7-6 | CASSFEAWQGSNQPQHF | TGTGCCAGCAGCTTCGAGGCGTGGCAGGGTAGCAATCAGCCCCAGCATTTT
- | - | TRBJ1-4 | TRBV11-2 | CASSLYDSTNEKLFF | TGTGCCAGCAGCTTATATGATTCAACTAATGAAAAACTGTTTTTT
- | - | TRBJ2-5 | TRBV20-1 | CSARDRDLLETQYF | TGCAGTGCTAGAGATCGAGACTTGCTAGAGACCCAGTACTTC
TRBD2 | - | TRBJ2-5 | TRBV6-1 | CASSALGIGGGVQETQYF | TGTGCCAGCAGTGCCCTGGGGATTGGCGGGGGGGTCCAAGAGACCCAGTACTTC
TRBD1 | - | TRBJ2-7 | TRBV10-3 | CAIRTGTYEQYF | TGTGCCATCAGGACAGGGACCTACGAGCAGTACTTC
TRBD1 | - | TRBJ2-1 | TRBV7-9 | CASSRDRGDEQFF | TGTGCCAGCAGCCGGGACAGGGGGGATGAGCAGTTCTTC
- | few | TRBJ2-1 | TRBV5-5 | CASSLRRATYNEQFF | TGTGCCAGCAGCTTGCGTAGGGCCACCTACAATGAGCAGTTCTTC
TRBD1 | few | TRBJ1-1 | TRBV2 | CASRYGQANTEAFF | TGTGCCAGCAGGTACGGACAGGCGAACACTGAAGCTTTCTTT
- | many | TRBJ2-3 | TRBV2 | CASGGNSDTQYF | TGTGCCAGCGGGGGGAACTCAGATACGCAGTATTTT
- | - | TRBJ2-2 | TRBV24-1 | CATSDFRNTGELFF | TGTGCCACCAGTGATTTTAGGAACACCGGGGAGCTGTTTTTT
TRBD1 | - | TRBJ2-1 | TRBV6-6 | CASSYTTGSDNEQFF | TGTGCCAGCAGTTACACGACAGGGTCCGACAATGAGCAGTTCTTC
- | few | TRBJ2-1 | TRBV2 | CASSDVRGAEQFF | TGTGCCAGCAGTGATGTTCGGGGGGCTGAGCAGTTCTTC
- | - | TRBJ2-1 | TRBV9 | CASSVGGVGSSYNEQFF | TGTGCCAGCAGCGTAGGAGGGGTTGGGAGCTCCTACAATGAGCAGTTCTTC
- | few | TRBJ1-4 | TRBV7-9 | CASSHSGMIEKLFF | TGTGCCAGCAGCCACAGTGGGATGATCGAAAAACTGTTTTTT
- | many | TRBJ1-2 | TRBV6-2/TRBV6-3 | CASRTPEAGGRF | TGTGCCAGCAGGACCCCAGAGGCGGGAGGCCGCTTC
- | - | TRBJ2-3 | TRBV27 | CASRLVYGADTQYF | TGTGCCAGCAGGTTGGTCTACGGGGCAGATACGCAGTATTTT
- | few | TRBJ2-7 | TRBV6-1 | CASSEVWGVSVHEQYF | TGTGCCAGCAGTGAAGTTTGGGGGGTTTCTGTCCACGAGCAGTACTTC
- | - | TRBJ1-1 | TRBV19 | CASSINSRAFF | TGTGCCAGTAGTATTAATTCCCGAGCTTTCTTT
- | few | TRBJ1-1 | TRBV6-1 | CASPPGGGNDPEAFF | TGTGCCAGCCCTCCCGGCGGGGGTAATGATCCTGAAGCTTTCTTT
- | - | TRBJ1-5 | TRBV7-8 | CASSLNVGSTGHF | TGTGCCAGCAGCTTAAACGTAGGGTCCACCGGGCATTTT
- | many | TRBJ2-3 | TRBV7-8 | CASSTSPSTDTQYF | TGTGCCAGCAGCACTAGTCCTTCCACAGATACGCAGTATTTT
- | few | TRBJ2-7 | TRBV7-9 | CASSPDTGWYEQYF | TGTGCCAGCAGCCCGGACACGGGGTGGTACGAGCAGTACTTC
TRBD1 | - | TRBJ2-7 | TRBV7-9 | CASSTNSGTGSSYEQYF | TGTGCCAGCAGCACCAATTCCGGGACAGGGAGCTCCTACGAGCAGTACTTC
TRBD1 | many | TRBJ2-5 | TRBV7-9 | CASSEDQGEETQYF | TGTGCCAGCAGCGAGGATCAGGGGGAAGAGACCCAGTACTTC
- | - | TRBJ2-3 | TRBV28 | CVSISLGEFTDTQYF | TGTGTCAGCATCTCCCTGGGGGAGTTTACAGATACGCAGTATTTT
- | - | TRBJ1-2 | TRBV27 | CASSPGIWDGYTF | TGTGCCAGCAGTCCGGGGATATGGGATGGCTACACCTTC
- | many | TRBJ2-4 | TRBV12-3/TRBV12-4 | CATKGVWSTKNIQYF | TGTGCCACAAAAGGGGTCTGGAGTACCAAAAACATTCAGTACTTC
- | - | TRBJ1-1 | TRBV27 | CASSPYGWDTEAFF | TGTGCCAGCAGTCCCTACGGGTGGGACACTGAAGCTTTCTTT
TRBD1 | - | TRBJ1-2 | TRBV12-5 | CASGLVGTAYGYTF | TGTGCTAGTGGTTTGGTAGGGACAGCGTATGGCTACACCTTC
- | many | TRBJ2-7 | TRBV7-6 | CASSLEAFLSSYEQYF | TGTGCCAGCAGCTTAGAGGCCTTCCTGAGCTCCTACGAGCAGTACTTC
TRBD2 | few | TRBJ2-3 | TRBV6-1 | CASSAPIAAGGGSDTQYF | TGTGCCAGCAGTGCCCCGATCGCCGCGGGGGGCGGGTCAGATACGCAGTATTTT
- | - | TRBJ2-1 | TRBV9 | CASSVWVSNEQFF | TGTGCCAGCAGCGTATGGGTGAGCAATGAGCAGTTCTTC
- | - | TRBJ1-2 | TRBV12-3/TRBV12-4 | CASSSGLSPLGYTF | TGTGCCAGCAGTTCCGGTTTGTCCCCTCTTGGCTACACCTTC
- | few | TRBJ2-5 | TRBV7-2 | CASSLGPYYQETQYF | TGTGCCAGCAGCTTGGGACCTTATTACCAAGAGACCCAGTACTTC